This passage covers 24 T cell receptor beta chains from one sample sequenced in a study of T cell responses to AZD1222 COVID-19 vaccine. The protocol was immunoSEQ multiplex PCR, while the TCRdb copy is restricted to in-frame clones and leaves out a portion. The sample includes fewer than 200,000 clones, around 90% seen only once; the top ten take approximately 2.5%. The sequenced sample was peripheral blood, obtained on day 0 of AZD1222 vaccination. The origin of the receptors is an adult in good health.

The chain carries TRBV10-3 and TRBJ1-6; D may be TRBD1 (5 bases). Trimming pared 6 bases from V and 7 bases from J, leaving 7 bases between. CDR1 is ENHRY and CDR2 is SYGVKD in the germline V gene. The CDR3 loop spans 12 amino acids. CDR3 residues: CAIRQGNSPLHF. CDR3 nucleotides: TGTGCCATCAGGCAGGGAAATTCACCCCTCCACTTT.

This sequence joins TRBV3-1 (or the pseudogene TRBV3-2) and TRBJ2-7; D remains unclear. Germline lookup yields CDR1 LGHDT and CDR2 YNNKEL (reference sequence). CDR3 length: 15 amino acids. The V gene lost 4 bases and the J gene lost 3 bases, with 16 bases spanning the gap. CDR3 residues: CASSRAPSADYEQYF. The CDR3 nucleotides read TGTGCCAGCAGCCGGGCCCCCAGTGCGGACTACGAGCAGTACTTC.

J is TRBJ2-3 and V is TRBV4-1; 7 positions match TRBD1. This CDR3 contains 14 residues. J gave up 3 bases and V 2 bases, and 2 bases lay outside the gene matches. Germline V lookup: CDR1 MGHRA, CDR2 YSYEKL. The CDR3 DNA follows: TGCGCCAGCAGCCAAAACAGGGGAACAGATACGCAGTATTTT. Its protein is CASSQNRGTDTQYF.

J is TRBJ1-1 and V is TRBV29-1; D possibly corresponds to TRBD1 (5 bases). V lost 0 bases and J lost 8, with 13 bases in between. The CDR3 runs to 13 residues. CDR1 SQVTM and CDR2 ANQGSEA come from the germline V gene. The CDR3 DNA follows: TGCAGCGTTGAAGATGGGACCGGGTTAGAAGCTTTCTTT. Its protein is CSVEDGTGLEAFF.

The chain carries TRBV27 and TRBJ2-5; maybe TRBD1 (6 bases). Trimming shortened V by 4 bases and J by 1 base, and 16 bases separated the two germline ends. Germline loops: CDR1 MNHEY, CDR2 SMNVEV (reference sequence). There are 16 residues in the CDR3. Here the CDR3 DNA reads TGTGCCAGCAGTTCACTGGGACACGAGATCCAAGAGACCCAGTACTTC. Protein sequence: CASSSLGHEIQETQYF.

The chain is built from TRBV5-4 and TRBJ2-5, with D perhaps matching TRBD2 (6 bases). The CDR3 loop spans 14 amino acids. The V end lost 4 bases, the J end lost 2 bases, and 12 bases lay between the germline ends. CDR1 is SGHNT and CDR2 is YYREEE in the germline V gene (reference sequence). CDR3 nucleotide sequence: TGTGCCAGCAGCGTCGGGAGAAGGCAAGAGACCCAGTACTTC. Amino acids: CASSVGRRQETQYF.

The rearrangement uses TRBV5-4 and TRBJ1-4; D is ambiguous. The ends were cut back, 0 bases at V and 7 bases at J, with 16 bases in the middle. Per the germline V gene, CDR1 is SGHNT and CDR2 is YYREEE (reference sequence). The CDR3 totals 16 residues. In DNA form, the CDR3 reads TGTGCCAGCAGCTTGGGGGCGTCTCTCCAACGTGAAAAACTGTTTTTT. Its translation: CASSLGASLQREKLFF.

The rearrangement uses TRBV12-5 and TRBJ2-2; TRBD1 or TRBD2 may be the D gene (5 bases each). This CDR3 comprises 17 residues. Trimming removed 0 bases from V and 3 bases from J, with 14 bases in between. Germline lookup yields CDR1 LGHNT and CDR2 FRNRAP. CDR3 amino acids: CASGLVQWGSDTGELFF. The CDR3 region has the DNA TGTGCTAGTGGTTTGGTACAATGGGGGTCGGACACCGGGGAGCTGTTTTTT.

The rearrangement joins TRBV5-8 to TRBJ1-5, with D possibly matching TRBD1 (5 bases). The ends were cut back, 1 base at V and 2 bases at J, with 10 bases in the middle. Per germline, CDR1 SGHTS and CDR2 YDEGEE. This CDR3 is built from 15 residues. CDR3 DNA sequence: TGTGCCAGCAGCTTGAGAGGGACGGGCAATCAGCCCCAGCATTTT. It is translated as CASSLRGTGNQPQHF.

This chain joins TRBV29-1 and TRBJ1-1; maybe TRBD1 (6 bases). CDR3 length: 11 amino acids. Trimming removed 3 bases at V and 7 bases at J, with 9 bases between. Germline V gene data show CDR1 as SQVTM and CDR2 as ANQGSEA. The chain's CDR3 is CSVDKGGEAFF. CDR3 bases: TGCAGCGTTGATAAAGGGGGTGAAGCTTTCTTT.

V gene TRBV19 combines with J gene TRBJ2-7; 8 nucleotides align to TRBD1. Trimming removed 3 bases from V and 4 bases from J; junction bases left unmatched: 2. The CDR3 is made up of 13 amino acids. Germline loops: CDR1 LNHDA, CDR2 SQIVND (reference sequence). The CDR3 sequence: CASSMGQEYEQYF. The CDR3 DNA is TGTGCCAGTAGTATGGGACAGGAATACGAGCAGTACTTC. The variable domain in full, with the rest retrieved from reference TRBV19 and TRBJ2-7, is DGGITQSPKYLFRKEGQNVTLSCEQNLNHDAMYWYRQDPGQGLRLIYYSQIVNDFQKGDIAEGYSVSREKKESFPLTVTSAQKNPTAFYLCASSMGQEYEQYFGPGTRLTVT.

This clone came up many times. The chain carries TRBV6-4 and TRBJ2-2, with 8 bases that match TRBD1. Germline V gene data show CDR1 as MRHNA and CDR2 as SNTAGT. The CDR3 loop spans 15 amino acids. The V segment lost 3 bases and the J segment 4 bases; nucleotides outside the gene matches: 4. The CDR3 DNA reads as TGTGCCAGCAGTGAAGGACAGGGAGGCACCGGGGAGCTGTTTTTT. It translates to CASSEGQGGTGELFF.

This chain joins TRBV29-1 and TRBJ1-2; D gene uncertain. V was trimmed by 3 bases and J by 3 bases, leaving 17 bases between them. The CDR3 spans 15 residues. CDR1 and CDR2 (germline): SQVTM, ANQGSEA. The CDR3 protein is CSVDRLQQTDYGYTF. The CDR3 nucleotides read TGCAGCGTTGATAGACTACAGCAAACGGACTATGGCTACACCTTC.

This sequence joins TRBV28 and TRBJ2-1; no clear D gene. This CDR3 region has 12 residues. The ends were cut back, 4 bases at V and 10 bases at J, with 11 bases in the middle. Germline V gene sequence: CDR1 MDHEN, CDR2 SYDVKM. The CDR3 loop reads CASSSPQLEQFF. The CDR3 nucleotides are TGTGCCAGCAGTTCCCCCCAATTGGAGCAGTTCTTC.

The V gene is TRBV6-5, the J gene TRBJ2-6; a possible D gene is TRBD2 (6 bases). Trimming took 7 bases from V and 2 from J, leaving 12 bases between them. Germline CDR1 is MNHEY and CDR2 is SVGAGI. The CDR3 loop spans 15 amino acids. CDR3 nucleotides: TGTGCCAGCACCATCGGAGGGCCTGGGGCCAACGTCCTGACTTTC. Its translation is CASTIGGPGANVLTF.

CDR3 in amino acids: CASSHPTRSNEQFF. In nucleotides, the CDR3 is TGCGCCAGCAGCCACCCGACTAGATCCAATGAGCAGTTCTTC. The chain carries TRBV4-1 and TRBJ2-1, with D perhaps TRBD2 (6 bases). Trimming shortened V by 3 bases and J by 6 bases, and 12 bases separated the two germline ends. Germline CDR1 reads MGHRA; CDR2 reads YSYEKL. There are 14 residues in the CDR3.

The count of this clone is one. J is TRBJ2-5 and V is TRBV6-6; unclear D gene. The V end lost 0 bases, the J end lost 5 bases, and 13 bases lay between the germline ends. Germline CDR1 and CDR2: MNHNY and SVGAGI (reference sequence). This CDR3 has 15 amino acids. CDR3 sequence reads: CASSYSMAGRETQYF. DNA for the CDR3: TGTGCCAGCAGTTACTCGATGGCAGGTCGGGAGACCCAGTACTTC.

CDR3: CASSVAAGGEGTQYF. The CDR3 region has the DNA TGTGCCAGCAGTGTGGCGGCGGGAGGTGAGGGGACCCAGTACTTC. The V gene is TRBV2, the J gene TRBJ2-5, with 8 nucleotides matching TRBD2. The V gene end was trimmed by 4 bases and the J gene end by 7 bases; junction bases not matched to a gene: 11. Germline V gene lookup returns CDR1 SNHLY and CDR2 FYNNEI. This CDR3 region has 15 residues.

The chain joins TRBV11-2 to TRBJ2-1, with a tentative D call TRBD1 (5 bases). The germline V gene has CDR1 SGHAT and CDR2 FQNNGV. The germline V and J ends were trimmed by 8 bases and 1 base, with 9 bases remaining between them. CDR3 length: 13 residues. The CDR3 here is CASQTASYNEQFF. The CDR3 DNA reads as TGTGCCAGCCAGACAGCTTCCTACAATGAGCAGTTCTTC.

This rearrangement joins TRBV19 to TRBJ1-5, with a weak D call TRBD1 (6 bases). This CDR3 is built from 17 residues. The V end lost 3 bases, the J end lost 2 bases, and 17 bases lay between the germline ends. Germline CDR1 and CDR2: LNHDA and SQIVND (reference sequence). The CDR3 coding sequence is TGTGCCAGTAGTATGGGGGCGGTTTTAATGGGCAATCAGCCCCAGCATTTT. It encodes CASSMGAVLMGNQPQHF.

The chain combines TRBV5-5 with TRBJ1-2; no clear D gene. The germline V and J ends were trimmed by 0 bases and 5 bases, with 2 bases remaining between them. The CDR3 is 11 amino acids. The germline V gene encodes CDR1 SGHKS and CDR2 YYEKEE (reference sequence). In DNA form, the CDR3 reads TGTGCCAGCAGCTTGGAATATGGCTACACCTTC. Translation: CASSLEYGYTF.

The chain carries TRBV3-1 (or the pseudogene TRBV3-2) and TRBJ1-2; no clear D. Trimming took 0 bases from V and 1 from J, leaving 9 bases between them. CDR3 length: 15 residues. The germline V gene has CDR1 LGHDT and CDR2 YNNKEL (reference sequence). For the CDR3, the DNA is TGTGCCAGCAGCCAAGATGTGGATTATAACTATGGCTACACCTTC. Amino acids: CASSQDVDYNYGYTF.

The chain couples TRBV5-6 to TRBJ1-5; TRBD1 matches at 9 bases. Germline values: CDR1 SGHDT, CDR2 YYEEEE. The CDR3 has 15 amino acids. The V segment lost 1 base and the J segment 7 bases; nucleotides outside the gene matches: 6. CDR3 in DNA: TGTGCCAGCAGCTTGACCCGACAGGGGGAACAGCCCCAGCATTTT. Protein sequence: CASSLTRQGEQPQHF.

The genes are TRBV19 and TRBJ1-1; D gene uncertain. Trimming shortened V by 2 bases and J by 3 bases, and 13 bases separated the two germline ends. The CDR3 has 15 residues. Germline-derived CDR1 and CDR2 are LNHDA and SQIVND (reference sequence). This chain's CDR3 is CASSISLSQYTEAFF. CDR3 DNA sequence: TGTGCCAGTAGTATATCCCTAAGCCAATACACTGAAGCTTTCTTT.